The sequence of this T cell receptor (beta chain) was determined in a study of blood T cell repertoires in COVID-19. Under the authors' procedure: Reference gene primer amplification yielded estimated nucleated cell counts. TCRdb's copy holds only in-frame clones and misses some; the assay was immunoSEQ multiplex PCR. That table supplies the V and J calls and clone size; D and trimming were determined from the DNA. The sample includes 120,000 or so clones, around 83% of them seen just once. This CDR3 has 15 residues. V lost 1 base, J lost 3 bases, and 9 bases lay in between. Germline-derived CDR1 and CDR2 are MNHEY and SVGEGT.

The chain combines TRBV6-2 or TRBV6-3 with TRBJ2-2; tentative D call: TRBD2 (5 bases). This clonotype was obtained from a man at least 80 years old with active or convalescent COVID-19. Input material: peripheral blood. This CDR3 is CASSYYGVYTGELFF. DNA for the CDR3: TGTGCCAGCAGTTACTACGGGGTGTACACCGGGGAGCTGTTTTTT.